Here is one TCR beta chain with its context. This clone was picked up one time. The antigen it recognizes is unknown. Qualities for individual bases were not recorded, and no much larger clone is one base off. The data derive from a study of shared clonotypes between healthy human individuals (dated by TCRdb to the early 2020s). Notes on the research overall: Two women and a few men aged 18 to 49 years were included in the cohort. Blood TCR repertoires of about five healthy adults were deeply sequenced to estimate repertoire size and the extent of clonotype sharing between individuals. Leukapheresis yielded between about 0.94 and 8.9 billion PBMCs per donor. For each donor, CD4 naive and CD4 memory were each given three plates, CD8 naive was given two plates, and CD8 memory was given one plate. To increase sequencing depth and limit assay-specific biases, TCR repertoire library preparation and sequencing were carried out by different laboratories using diverse techniques. General findings and caveats noted by the study authors: Larger estimated clonotype richness was generally found for naive subsets than for memory subsets. Pairwise subsampling indicated that sequencing depth was expected to affect the degree of clonotype sharing among donors. When a handful of donors were compared, the shared fraction of clonotypes was 5% to 6.5% for naive CD4, 3.5% to 4% for naive CD8, 2.3% for memory CD4, and 0.4% for memory CD8. Higher generation probabilities were observed for clonotypes shared by all four sorted-subset donors than for non-shared clonotypes. Incomplete sequencing was indicated by rarefaction of sorted-subset datasets, despite the large sequencing depth. Sampling was restricted to blood, and TCR repertoires in tissues likely differ from the TCR repertoires found in blood. The small number of donors limited the genetic and exposure-history diversity represented.

Using the deep immunoSEQ assay, multiplex PCR amplified TCR CDR3 regions from genomic DNA. Extracted genomic DNA from each cell subset was distributed evenly across all wells of several immunoSEQ 96-well plates, and each plate was treated as a replicate. For sorted subsets, each replicate PCR was loaded with roughly 190 ng genomic DNA, equivalent to 25,000 to 30,000 T cell genomes. Purified libraries were quantified with a Qubit 3.0 fluorometer, sized on a Bioanalyzer 2100, and re-quantified with the KAPA Library Quantification kit. Each immunoSEQ 96-well plate was sequenced on its own single-read 150-cycle Illumina NextSeq 550 flow cell. The authors' pipeline ran thus. The immunoSEQ output contained only junctional sequences without quality scores, so filtering could not match that applied to full-length reads. To assign V/J genes and CDR3, sequences were annotated against IMGT germline references using PyIR, a Python wrapper for IgBLAST v1.9. Reads were removed for weak V/J assignments (E-value above 1e-6), missing CDR3, stop codons, out-of-frame junctions, or ambiguous translated residues. V3J clonotypes were defined by identical inferred V gene, J gene, and CDR3 amino acid sequence. Percentage overlap between repertoires was computed as shared unique clonotypes divided by the size of the smaller repertoire. Three approaches were used to assess repertoire richness: RTK rarefaction, the Chao1 estimator, and Recon v2.1 estimates of unobserved clonotypes. Generation probabilities were computed with OLGA for all TCRbeta clonotypes obtained by the gDNA method from a few donors. TCRdb re-hosts the immuneACCESS table, in-frame sequences only. Its copies lack some clones; in the studies checked, an unresolved V gene accounts for under half of them, and the cause for the rest is not known. The V and J calls and the clone size are those of that table, but D and trimming were determined from the DNA. A total of under 130,000 clones appear in this sample, 65% to 75% of them only once. The leading ten clones occupy roughly 22% of the sample.

The donors were healthy, HIV-negative adults who had no recently reported acute infections or vaccinations. Every donor was a Caucasian adult residing in Nashville, Tennessee, USA. CD8 memory samples combined magnetically selected CD45RO+ cells with CCR7-negative CD45RA+ effector memory (TemRA) cells. Blood was obtained by leukapheresis, after which PBMCs were separated by Ficoll-Histopaque density gradient centrifugation and cryopreserved in liquid nitrogen vapor phase. Purity and quantity of every magnetically sorted T cell population were checked by analytical flow cytometry. Genomic DNA was isolated from each sorted fraction and quantified by UV absorbance on a Nanodrop 2000c. From the cysteine through the phenylalanine, the CDR3 covers 17 amino acids. The kept DNA is CDR3 alone, 51 bases in frame from the first base. The germline V gene specifies MDHEN as CDR1 and SYDVKM as CDR2. V trim: 5 bases; J trim: 1 base; unmatched bases: 9.

The clonotype comes from a woman in her twenties or thirties in good health. The receptor chain draws on TRBV28 and TRBJ2-1; 9 of the junction bases match TRBD2. The sample was memory CD8+ T cells sorted from blood. The sample's cell subset or site label, decoded: CD45RO+ cells pooled with CCR7-negative TemRA cells. The CDR3 region reads CASSQPGLATSYNEQFF. The DNA is as follows: TGTGCCAGCAGTCAGCCGGGACTAGCAACTTCCTACAATGAGCAGTTCTTC.